This T cell receptor beta chain is drawn from a study of blood T cell repertoires in COVID-19. Study-wide background: COVID-19 samples collected from the United States, Italy and Spain covered acute and convalescent phases.

Study processing details: Using reference gene primer amplification, nucleated cell counts were estimated. Method: immunoSEQ multiplex PCR; TCRdb's copy keeps in-frame clones and lacks some. The V and J calls and clone size were taken over from that table, and D and trimming were inferred from the DNA. Of tens of thousands of clones listed, approximately 90% are singletons. V was pared by 2 bases and J by 13 bases, with 20 bases between. Germline V CDR1 and CDR2: MNHNS, SASEGT. The CDR3 spans 15 residues. Sequencing was performed on peripheral blood. V and J are TRBV6-1 and TRBJ1-4; D gene ambiguous. The receptor's source is a woman aged 45-59 years with acute or convalescent COVID-19. CDR3 DNA sequence: TGTGCCAGCAGTGAACTGCCCGCGGTCGGAAAAGCACTGTTTTTT. Residues: CASSELPAVGKALFF.